What follows are 18 T cell receptor beta chains derived from one specimen sequenced in a study of blood T cell repertoires in COVID-19. Here immunoSEQ multiplex PCR was the method, and the copy in TCRdb shows in-frame clones only, minus some. The table lists approximately 80,000 clones, around 86% of them singletons. The sequenced material came from peripheral blood. The origin of the receptors is a woman aged 70 to 79 with acute or convalescent COVID-19.

J is TRBJ1-2 and V is TRBV5-1; the D gene is possibly TRBD1 (6 bases). This CDR3 is built from 16 residues. Germline V gene sequence: CDR1 SGHRS, CDR2 YFSETQ. Trimming pared 5 bases from V and 4 bases from J, leaving 21 bases between. In DNA form, the CDR3 reads TGCGCCAGCAGTCCCGGAGGGGGGGTAGGGTCCTATGGCTACACCTTC. Amino acid sequence: CASSPGGGVGSYGYTF.

The CDR3 DNA reads as TGTGCCAGAAGCCGCGGGATCTCCTACGAGCAGTACTTC. As protein: CARSRGISYEQYF. The chain is built from TRBV5-3 and TRBJ2-7; tentatively, D is TRBD2 (6 bases). TRBV5-3 is assigned to the ORF class and has an uncertain function. This CDR3 has 13 residues. V was clipped by 4 bases and J by 0 bases, with 8 bases between them.

The sample holds one count of this clone. V gene TRBV28 combines with J gene TRBJ1-1, with D unclear. V was clipped by 3 bases and J by 14 bases, with 16 bases between them. The V gene's germline CDR1 is MDHEN and CDR2 SYDVKM. The CDR3 extends over 12 amino acids. The CDR3 DNA follows: TGTGCCAGCAGTTTGGTGGGCGGCGGGGAATTCTTT. Translation: CASSLVGGGEFF.

The chain employs TRBV6-4 and TRBJ1-6; 8 nucleotides agree with TRBD1. Per the germline V gene, CDR1 is MRHNA and CDR2 is SNTAGT. The CDR3 totals 16 residues. Trimming removed 7 bases from V and 2 bases from J; junction bases left unmatched: 7. CDR3 residues: CASKRTGRPYNSPLHF. Written as DNA, the CDR3 is TGTGCCAGCAAAAGGACAGGGCGTCCCTATAATTCACCCCTCCACTTT.

This chain joins TRBV11-3 and TRBJ2-4; TRBD2 aligns across 13 bases. The CDR3 extends over 16 amino acids. The junction had 7 bases not matched to a gene; V was cut back by 3 bases and J by 8 bases. The V gene's germline CDR1 is SGHNT and CDR2 YENEEA. This CDR3 is CASSLGTSGVGDIQYF. For the CDR3, the DNA is TGTGCCAGCAGCTTGGGGACTAGCGGGGTCGGCGACATTCAGTACTTC.

This sequence joins TRBV2 and TRBJ1-2, with D perhaps matching TRBD1 (5 bases). With 6 bases removed from V and 3 bases from J, the gap between germline ends came to 14 bases. Germline CDR1 is SNHLY and CDR2 is FYNNEI. The CDR3 spans 14 residues. CDR3 DNA: TGTGCCAGCAGGGTGGGGCCTCGGGACTATGGCTACACCTTC. Translated: CASRVGPRDYGYTF. Filled out from reference TRBV2 and TRBJ1-2, the complete variable domain reads EPEVTQTPSHQVTQMGQEVILRCVPISNHLYFYWYRQILGQKVEFLVSFYNNEISEKSEIFDDQFSVERPDGSNFTLKIRSTKLEDSAMYFCASRVGPRDYGYTFGSGTRLTVV.

This clone showed up just a few times. The V and J genes are TRBV24-1 and TRBJ1-4; D is unresolved. V lost 6 bases and J 4 bases, leaving 29 bases between the germline ends. Germline-derived CDR1 and CDR2 are KGHDR and SFDVKD. The CDR3 is 20 amino acids. In DNA, the CDR3 is TGTGCCACCAGTTTTATGTCTCCGAGCACGGAGCTCCTGGGTAATGAAAAACTGTTTTTT. This encodes CATSFMSPSTELLGNEKLFF.

This sequence joins TRBV2 and TRBJ1-1; a weak D match, TRBD1 (5 bases). Germline V gene data show CDR1 as SNHLY and CDR2 as FYNNEI. CDR3 size: 12 residues. The V end lost 8 bases, the J end lost 1 base, and 8 bases lay between the germline ends. The CDR3 loop is CASETENTEAFF. Written as DNA, the CDR3 is TGTGCCAGCGAGACAGAGAACACTGAAGCTTTCTTT.

The gene calls are TRBV6-1 and TRBJ1-6, with 7 bases lining up with TRBD1. Germline V lookup: CDR1 MNHNS, CDR2 SASEGT. The CDR3 has 19 amino acids. The V segment lost 3 bases and the J segment 0 bases; nucleotides outside the gene matches: 11. The CDR3 DNA reads TGTGCCAGCAGTGAGAGGGACAGCTTTTTTAGCTCCTATAATTCACCCCTCCACTTT. Its translation is CASSERDSFFSSYNSPLHF.

V usage is TRBV30 and J usage is TRBJ1-5, with 7 bases that match TRBD1. Looked up from germline, CDR1 is GTSNPN and CDR2 is SVGIG (reference sequence). Trimming at V came to 2 bases and at J to 7 bases, leaving 5 bases not matched to a gene. This CDR3 contains 13 residues. CDR3 region: CAWSYRGGQPQHF. CDR3 bases: TGTGCCTGGAGTTACAGGGGCGGGCAGCCCCAGCATTTT. Filled out from reference TRBV30 and TRBJ1-5, the complete variable domain reads SQTIHQWPATLVQPVGSPLSLECTVEGTSNPNLYWYRQAAGRGLQLLFYSVGIGQISSEVPQNLSASRPQDRQFILSSKKLLLSDSGFYLCAWSYRGGQPQHFGDGTRLSIL.

The chain carries TRBV28 and TRBJ1-5; D ambiguous. V dropped 6 bases and J dropped 7 bases, with 10 bases sitting between them. This CDR3 comprises 12 residues. Germline V CDR1 and CDR2: MDHEN, SYDVKM. Here the CDR3 reads CASRSSVQPQHF. CDR3 nucleotide sequence: TGTGCCAGCAGGTCGTCGGTCCAGCCCCAGCATTTT.

With regard to this clone: One end of the junction varies from germline; a read error may be responsible. This chain links TRBV5-1 with TRBJ2-2, with TRBD2 matching over 9 bases. This CDR3 is built from 15 residues. Germline CDR1 SGHRS, CDR2 YFSETQ. The CDR3, as DNA: TGCGCCCGCAGCGGCGGGGGGGCCGGTGGCGGGGAGCTGTTTTTT. As protein: CARSGGGAGGGELFF.

The V and J genes are TRBV9 and TRBJ2-3; 7 nucleotides match TRBD1. The germline gives CDR1 SGDLS, CDR2 YYNGEE. The CDR3 covers 15 residues. Losses at the gene ends were 2 bases for V and 2 bases for J; bases not matched to a gene: 5. In nucleotides, the CDR3 is TGTGCCAGCAGCGTTGCCAGGGGGAACACAGATACGCAGTATTTT. It yields the protein CASSVARGNTDTQYF.

Remarks on this clone: Compared with germline, one end of the junction differs, possibly owing to a read error. Here the CDR3 DNA reads TGTGCCAGCATCAACCTCTGGGACAGGGTGGACTTC. Translated, it gives CASINLWDRVDF. The chain links TRBV7-9 to TRBJ2-4, with TRBD1 matching 9 bases. CDR1 is SEHNR, CDR2 FQNEAQ, per germline (reference sequence). CDR3 length: 12 residues. The complete variable domain, with remaining parts taken from reference TRBV7-9 and TRBJ2-4, reads DTGVSQNPRHKITKRGQNVTFRCDPISEHNRLYWYRQTLGQGPEFLTYFQNEAQLEKSRLLSDRFSAERPKGSFSTLEIQRTEQGDSAMYLCASINLWDRVDFGAGTRLSVL.

This chain connects TRBV20-1 to TRBJ1-5; D is ambiguous. V lost 3 bases and J 0 bases, leaving 9 bases between the germline ends. Germline values: CDR1 DFQATT, CDR2 SNEGSKA (reference sequence). CDR3 length: 14 residues. The CDR3 sequence: CSASTDISNQPQHF. CDR3 in DNA: TGCAGTGCTAGTACAGATATTAGCAATCAGCCCCAGCATTTT.

The chain recombines TRBV7-8 with TRBJ1-6; D not resolved. The CDR3 length is 15 residues. V lost 6 bases to trimming and J lost 8 bases, with 17 bases between them. The germline gives CDR1 SGHVS, CDR2 FQNEAQ. CDR3 sequence: CASRLRVGADSPLHF. DNA of the CDR3: TGTGCCAGCAGACTCCGTGTCGGTGCGGATTCACCCCTCCACTTT. The complete variable domain, with remaining parts taken from reference TRBV7-8 and TRBJ1-6, reads GAGVSQSPRYKVAKRGQDVALRCDPISGHVSLFWYQQALGQGPEFLTYFQNEAQLDKSGLPSDRFFAERPEGSVSTLKIQRTQQEDSAVYLCASRLRVGADSPLHFGNGTRLTVT.

The rearrangement joins TRBV5-4 to TRBJ1-4, with 7 bases fitting TRBD1. The V gene end was trimmed by 4 bases and the J gene end by 0 bases; junction bases not matched to a gene: 3. Germline loops: CDR1 SGHNT, CDR2 YYREEE (reference sequence). The CDR3 totals 15 residues. Here the CDR3 reads CASSEGQSTNEKLFF. CDR3 bases: TGTGCCAGCAGCGAGGGACAGTCAACTAATGAAAAACTGTTTTTT. Complete variable domain (other parts from reference TRBV5-4 and TRBJ1-4): ETGVTQSPTHLIKTRGQQVTLRCSSQSGHNTVSWYQQALGQGPQFIFQYYREEENGRGNFPPRFSGLQFPNYSSELNVNALELDDSALYLCASSEGQSTNEKLFFGSGTQLSVL.

The table lists this clone with a count of one. The chain is built from TRBV12-5 and TRBJ2-3, with D possibly matching TRBD1 (5 bases). Trimming stripped 7 bases from V and 1 base from J, with 9 bases between. Germline CDR1 reads LGHNT; CDR2 reads FRNRAP. The CDR3 has 13 amino acids. CDR3 sequence: CASADSGTDTQYF. Written as DNA, the CDR3 is TGTGCTAGTGCCGACAGTGGCACAGATACGCAGTATTTT.